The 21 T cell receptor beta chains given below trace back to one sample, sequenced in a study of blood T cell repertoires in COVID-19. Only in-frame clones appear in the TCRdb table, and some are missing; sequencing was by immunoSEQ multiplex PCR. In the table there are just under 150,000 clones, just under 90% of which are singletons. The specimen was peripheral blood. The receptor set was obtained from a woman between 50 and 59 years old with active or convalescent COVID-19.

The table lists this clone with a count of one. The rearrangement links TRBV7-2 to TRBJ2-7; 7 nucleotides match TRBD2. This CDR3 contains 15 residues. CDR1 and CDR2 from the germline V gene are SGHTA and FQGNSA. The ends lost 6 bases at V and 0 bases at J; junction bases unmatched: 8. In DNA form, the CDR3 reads TGTGCCAGCAGTCAAACTAGCGAGAGCTCCTACGAGCAGTACTTC. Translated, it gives CASSQTSESSYEQYF.

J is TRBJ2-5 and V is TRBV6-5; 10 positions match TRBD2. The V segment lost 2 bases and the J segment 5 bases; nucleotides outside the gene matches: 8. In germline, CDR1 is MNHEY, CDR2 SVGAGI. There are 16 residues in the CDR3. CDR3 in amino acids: CASSYPPSGGPETQYF. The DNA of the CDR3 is TGTGCCAGCAGTTACCCTCCTAGCGGGGGCCCCGAGACCCAGTACTTC.

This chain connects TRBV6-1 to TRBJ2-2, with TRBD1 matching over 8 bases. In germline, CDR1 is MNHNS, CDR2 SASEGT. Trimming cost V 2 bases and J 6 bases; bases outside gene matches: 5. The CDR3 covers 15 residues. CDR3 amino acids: CASSEQGARAGELFF. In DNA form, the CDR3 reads TGTGCCAGCAGTGAACAGGGGGCGAGGGCCGGGGAGCTGTTTTTT.

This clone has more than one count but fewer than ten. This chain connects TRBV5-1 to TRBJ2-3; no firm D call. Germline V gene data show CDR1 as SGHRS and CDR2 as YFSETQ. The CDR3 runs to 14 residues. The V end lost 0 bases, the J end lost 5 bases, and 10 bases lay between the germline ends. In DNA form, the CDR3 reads TGCGCCAGCAGCTTGGTCGGGTTGGGAGATACGCAGTATTTT. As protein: CASSLVGLGDTQYF.

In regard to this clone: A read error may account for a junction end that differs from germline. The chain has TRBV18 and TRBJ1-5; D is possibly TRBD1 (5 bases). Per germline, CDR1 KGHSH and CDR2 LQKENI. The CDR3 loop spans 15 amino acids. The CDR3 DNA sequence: TGTGCCAGCTCGCCACCGTCCCAGGGAGGTCAGCCCCAGCATTTT. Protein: CASSPPSQGGQPQHF.

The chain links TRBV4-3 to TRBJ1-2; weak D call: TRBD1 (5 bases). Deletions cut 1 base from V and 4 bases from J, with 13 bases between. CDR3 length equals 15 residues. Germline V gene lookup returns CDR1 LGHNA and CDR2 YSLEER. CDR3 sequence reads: CASSQAVEGLYGYTF. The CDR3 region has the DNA TGCGCCAGCAGCCAAGCGGTGGAGGGACTCTATGGCTACACCTTC.

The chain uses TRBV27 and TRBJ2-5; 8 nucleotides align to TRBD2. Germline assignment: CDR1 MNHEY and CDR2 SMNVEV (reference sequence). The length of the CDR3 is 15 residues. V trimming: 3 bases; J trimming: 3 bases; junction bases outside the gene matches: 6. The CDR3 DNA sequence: TGTGCCAGCAGTTTTACTAGCGGAGGAGAAGAGACCCAGTACTTC. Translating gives CASSFTSGGEETQYF.

CDR3 bases: TGTGCCAGCAGCCCCGTACCTAAAGAGACCCAGTACTTC. Encoded protein: CASSPVPKETQYF. The chain is built from TRBV9 and TRBJ2-5, with no clear D. This CDR3 is built from 13 residues. Trimming cost V 4 bases and J 3 bases, with 10 bases left between them. CDR1 and CDR2 from the germline V gene are SGDLS and YYNGEE.

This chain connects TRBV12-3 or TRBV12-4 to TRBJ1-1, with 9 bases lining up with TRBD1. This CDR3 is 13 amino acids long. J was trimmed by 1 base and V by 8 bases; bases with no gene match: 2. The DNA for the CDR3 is TGTGCCAGCCGGGACAGGGAGAACACTGAAGCTTTCTTT. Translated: CASRDRENTEAFF.

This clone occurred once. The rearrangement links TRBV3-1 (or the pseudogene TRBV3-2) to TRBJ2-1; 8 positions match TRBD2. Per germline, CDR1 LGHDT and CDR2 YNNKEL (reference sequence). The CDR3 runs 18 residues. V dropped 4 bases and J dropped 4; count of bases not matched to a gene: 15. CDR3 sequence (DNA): TGTGCCAGCAGCCCAGGAGGGAGCGGGAGAGCGGGGTACAATGAGCAGTTCTTC. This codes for CASSPGGSGRAGYNEQFF.

The chain's CDR3 is CASSFGDRDEQYF. The CDR3 DNA sequence: TGTGCCAGCAGTTTCGGCGACAGGGACGAGCAGTACTTC. The V and J genes are TRBV28 and TRBJ2-7, with 7 bases aligning to TRBD1. V gave up 3 bases and J gave up 5 bases; unmatched junction bases: 4. CDR3 length equals 13 residues. Germline assignment: CDR1 MDHEN and CDR2 SYDVKM.

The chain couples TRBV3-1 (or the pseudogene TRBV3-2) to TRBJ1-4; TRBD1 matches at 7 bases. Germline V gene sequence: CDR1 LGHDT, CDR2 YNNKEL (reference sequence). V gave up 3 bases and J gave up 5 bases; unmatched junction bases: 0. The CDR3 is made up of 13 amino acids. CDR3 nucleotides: TGTGCCAGCAGCCACAGGGGGAATGAAAAACTGTTTTTT. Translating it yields CASSHRGNEKLFF.

CDR3 region: CASSLGRAGEVVNEQFF. CDR3 DNA: TGTGCCAGCAGCTTGGGGCGCGCGGGAGAGGTCGTCAATGAGCAGTTCTTC. The V call is TRBV5-4, the J call TRBJ2-1, with 7 bases identical to TRBD2. There are 17 residues in the CDR3. CDR1 is SGHNT, CDR2 YYREEE, per germline (reference sequence). The V gene end was trimmed by 0 bases and the J gene end by 6 bases; junction bases not matched to a gene: 12.

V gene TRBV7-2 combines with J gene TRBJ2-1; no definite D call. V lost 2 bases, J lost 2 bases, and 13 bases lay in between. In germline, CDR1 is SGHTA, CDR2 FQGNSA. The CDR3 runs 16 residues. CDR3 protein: CASSLMAQRTYNEQFF. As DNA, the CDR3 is TGTGCCAGCAGCTTAATGGCCCAGCGAACCTACAATGAGCAGTTCTTC.

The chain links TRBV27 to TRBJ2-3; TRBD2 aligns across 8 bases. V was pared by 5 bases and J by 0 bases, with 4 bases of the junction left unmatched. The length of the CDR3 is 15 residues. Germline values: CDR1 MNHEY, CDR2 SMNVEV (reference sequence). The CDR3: CASSGREVSTDTQYF. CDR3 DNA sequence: TGTGCCAGCAGTGGGCGGGAGGTTAGCACAGATACGCAGTATTTT.

The CDR3 sequence: CASSSTLVDYGYTF. CDR3 sequence (DNA): TGTGCCAGTAGTTCTACTCTCGTGGACTATGGCTACACCTTC. This chain uses TRBV19 with TRBJ1-2; D gene uncertain. The CDR3 runs to 14 residues. CDR1 is LNHDA and CDR2 is SQIVND in the germline V gene (reference sequence). V was pared by 5 bases and J by 3 bases, with 13 bases between. The variable domain in full, completed from reference TRBV19 and TRBJ1-2, reads DGGITQSPKYLFRKEGQNVTLSCEQNLNHDAMYWYRQDPGQGLRLIYYSQIVNDFQKGDIAEGYSVSREKKESFPLTVTSAQKNPTAFYLCASSSTLVDYGYTFGSGTRLTVV.

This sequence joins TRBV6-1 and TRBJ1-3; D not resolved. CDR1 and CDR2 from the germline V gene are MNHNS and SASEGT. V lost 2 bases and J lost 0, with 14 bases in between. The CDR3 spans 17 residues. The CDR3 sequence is CASSESVLRASGNTIYF. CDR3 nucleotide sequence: TGTGCCAGCAGTGAATCAGTTCTGAGGGCCTCTGGAAACACCATATATTTT.

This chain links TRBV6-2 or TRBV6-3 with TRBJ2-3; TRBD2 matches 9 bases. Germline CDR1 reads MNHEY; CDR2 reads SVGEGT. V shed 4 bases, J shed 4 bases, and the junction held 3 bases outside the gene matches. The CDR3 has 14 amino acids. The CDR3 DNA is TGTGCCAGCAGTTCTGGACTAGCGCCAGATACGCAGTATTTT. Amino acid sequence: CASSSGLAPDTQYF.

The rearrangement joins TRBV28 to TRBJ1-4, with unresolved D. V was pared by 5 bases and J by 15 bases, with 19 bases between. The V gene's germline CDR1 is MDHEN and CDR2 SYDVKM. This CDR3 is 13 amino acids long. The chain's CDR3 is CASSPLPLREVFF. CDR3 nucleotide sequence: TGTGCCAGCAGTCCGCTTCCGCTAAGGGAGGTGTTTTTT.

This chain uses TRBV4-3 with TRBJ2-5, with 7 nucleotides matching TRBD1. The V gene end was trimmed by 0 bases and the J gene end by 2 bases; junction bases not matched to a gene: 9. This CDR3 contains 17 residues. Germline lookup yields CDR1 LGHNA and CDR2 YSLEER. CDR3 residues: CASSQDIGGGWQETQYF. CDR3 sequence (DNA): TGCGCCAGCAGCCAAGATATAGGGGGCGGGTGGCAAGAGACCCAGTACTTC.

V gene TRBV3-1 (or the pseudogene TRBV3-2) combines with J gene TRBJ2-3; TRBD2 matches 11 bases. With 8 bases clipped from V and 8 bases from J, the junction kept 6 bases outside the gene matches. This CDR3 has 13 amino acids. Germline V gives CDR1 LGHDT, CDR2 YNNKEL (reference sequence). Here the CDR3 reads CASASGGFATQYF. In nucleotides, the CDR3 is TGTGCCAGCGCTAGCGGGGGGTTCGCTACGCAGTATTTT.